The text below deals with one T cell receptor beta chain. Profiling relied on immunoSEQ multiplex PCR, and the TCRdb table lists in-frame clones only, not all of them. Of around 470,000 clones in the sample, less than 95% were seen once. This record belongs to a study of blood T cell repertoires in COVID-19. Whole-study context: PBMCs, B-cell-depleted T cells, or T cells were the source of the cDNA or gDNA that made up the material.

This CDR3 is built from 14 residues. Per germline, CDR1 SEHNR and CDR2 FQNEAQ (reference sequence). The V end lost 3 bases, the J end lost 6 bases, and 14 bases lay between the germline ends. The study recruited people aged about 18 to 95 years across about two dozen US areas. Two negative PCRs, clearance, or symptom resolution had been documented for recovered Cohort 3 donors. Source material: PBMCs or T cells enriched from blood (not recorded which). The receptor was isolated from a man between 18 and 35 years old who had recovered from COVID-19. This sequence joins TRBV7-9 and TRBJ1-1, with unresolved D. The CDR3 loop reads CASSFGESSAEAFF. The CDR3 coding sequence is TGTGCCAGCAGCTTTGGGGAGAGTAGCGCTGAAGCTTTCTTT.